This T cell receptor beta chain appears in the sequencing data of a study of Graves' ophthalmopathy and Graves' hyperthyroidism. The sequenced template was RNA, covering the TCR beta CDR3 region. HTBI primers were used in a first-round RT-PCR, which preceded a second-round multiplex PCR. MiXCR was run by TCRdb on the multiplex PCR reads, yielding one entry per CDR3 protein. The table has almost 750,000 distinct CDR3 sequences, around 40% seen once. Concerning this clonotype itself: The junction differs from germline at one of its ends, possibly a read error.

Certain patients, namely those with other autoimmune diseases, uncontrolled infections, pregnancy or lactation, were excluded. Serum thyroxine and TRAb, along with clinical symptoms, thyroid ultrasound and orbital computed tomography, were what diagnosis relied on. The CDR3 covers 15 residues. Looked up from germline, CDR1 is SNHLY and CDR2 is FYNNEI. This receptor was obtained from an adult man with Graves' ophthalmopathy. The sample was peripheral blood. The chain combines TRBV2 with TRBJ2-7; D is perhaps TRBD1 (7 bases). Written as DNA, the CDR3 is TGTGCCAGCAGCCCCTCCGGAGGGGGCAACTACGAGCAGCACTTC. Protein sequence: CASSPSGGGNYEQHF.